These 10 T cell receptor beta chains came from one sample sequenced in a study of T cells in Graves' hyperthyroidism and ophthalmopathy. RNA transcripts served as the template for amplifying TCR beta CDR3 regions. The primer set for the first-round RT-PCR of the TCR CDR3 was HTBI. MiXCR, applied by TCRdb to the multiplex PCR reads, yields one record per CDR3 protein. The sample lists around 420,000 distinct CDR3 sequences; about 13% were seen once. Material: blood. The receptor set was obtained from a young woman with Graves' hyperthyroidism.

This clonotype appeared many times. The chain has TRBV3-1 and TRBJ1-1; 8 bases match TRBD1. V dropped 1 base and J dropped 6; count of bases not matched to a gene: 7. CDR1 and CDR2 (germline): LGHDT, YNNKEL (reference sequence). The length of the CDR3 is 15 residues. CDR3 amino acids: CASSQGQGLFAEAFF. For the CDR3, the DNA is TGTGCCAGCAGCCAAGGACAGGGGCTTTTCGCTGAAGCTTTCTTT.

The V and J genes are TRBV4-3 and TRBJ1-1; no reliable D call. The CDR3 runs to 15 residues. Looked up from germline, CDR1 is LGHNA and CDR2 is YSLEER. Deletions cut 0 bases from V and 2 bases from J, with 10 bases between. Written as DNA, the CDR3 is TGCGCCAGCAGCCAAGATAACAGCCCAAACACTGAAGCTTTCTTT. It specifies CASSQDNSPNTEAFF.

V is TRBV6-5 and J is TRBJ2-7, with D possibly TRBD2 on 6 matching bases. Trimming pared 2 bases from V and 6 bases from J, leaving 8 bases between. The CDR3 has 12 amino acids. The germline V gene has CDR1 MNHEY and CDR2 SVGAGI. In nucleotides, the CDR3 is TGTGCCAGCAGTTACGCGGGGTTCGAGCAGTACTTC. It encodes CASSYAGFEQYF.

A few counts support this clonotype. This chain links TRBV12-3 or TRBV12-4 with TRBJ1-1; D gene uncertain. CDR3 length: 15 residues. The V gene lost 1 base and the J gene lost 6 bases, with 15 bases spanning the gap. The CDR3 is CASSLVMDEEAEAFF. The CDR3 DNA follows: TGTGCCAGCAGTTTAGTAATGGACGAAGAGGCTGAAGCTTTCTTT.

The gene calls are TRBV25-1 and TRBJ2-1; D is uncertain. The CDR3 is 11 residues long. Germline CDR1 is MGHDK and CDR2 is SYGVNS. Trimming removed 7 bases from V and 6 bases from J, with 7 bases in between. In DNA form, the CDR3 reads TGTGCCAGCAATGACGTCAATGAGCAGTTCTTC. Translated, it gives CASNDVNEQFF.

CDR3 region: CASSPGTSGRVTDTQYF. In DNA form, the CDR3 reads TGTGCCAGCTCACCAGGGACTAGCGGGAGGGTCACAGATACGCAGTATTTT. The gene calls are TRBV18 and TRBJ2-3, with 16 nucleotides matching TRBD2. Per germline, CDR1 KGHSH and CDR2 LQKENI. The CDR3 covers 17 residues. V lost 2 bases and J lost 2; bases outside the gene matches: 1.

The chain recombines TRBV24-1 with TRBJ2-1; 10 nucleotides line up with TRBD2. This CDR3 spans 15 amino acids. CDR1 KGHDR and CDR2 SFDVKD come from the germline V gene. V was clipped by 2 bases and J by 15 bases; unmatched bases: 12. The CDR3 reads CATSDSTSGEFGLFF. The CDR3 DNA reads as TGTGCCACCAGTGATTCTACTAGCGGGGAGTTTGGTCTGTTCTTC.

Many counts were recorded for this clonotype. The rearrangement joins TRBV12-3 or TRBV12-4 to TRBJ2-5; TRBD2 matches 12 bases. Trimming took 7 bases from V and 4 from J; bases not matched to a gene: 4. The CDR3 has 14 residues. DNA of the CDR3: TGTGCCAGCACCCCGGGACTAGCGGGAGAGACCCAGTACTTC. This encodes CASTPGLAGETQYF.

CDR3 bases: TGTGCCAGCAGTGAACAGGGGGCGGGGGTGGAGACCCAGTACTTC. It translates to CASSEQGAGVETQYF. This sequence joins TRBV6-1 and TRBJ2-5, with a possible D match to TRBD1 (8 bases). The V end was cut by 2 bases, the J end by 5 bases, with 15 bases between. CDR1 is MNHNS, CDR2 SASEGT, per germline. The CDR3 length is 15 residues.

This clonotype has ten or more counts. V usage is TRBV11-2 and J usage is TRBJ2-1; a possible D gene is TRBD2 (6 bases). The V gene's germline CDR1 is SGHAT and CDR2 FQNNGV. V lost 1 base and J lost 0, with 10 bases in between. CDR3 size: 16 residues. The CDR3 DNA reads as TGTGCCAGCAGCTTAGGACGGGAGAGCTCCTACAATGAGCAGTTCTTC. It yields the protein CASSLGRESSYNEQFF.